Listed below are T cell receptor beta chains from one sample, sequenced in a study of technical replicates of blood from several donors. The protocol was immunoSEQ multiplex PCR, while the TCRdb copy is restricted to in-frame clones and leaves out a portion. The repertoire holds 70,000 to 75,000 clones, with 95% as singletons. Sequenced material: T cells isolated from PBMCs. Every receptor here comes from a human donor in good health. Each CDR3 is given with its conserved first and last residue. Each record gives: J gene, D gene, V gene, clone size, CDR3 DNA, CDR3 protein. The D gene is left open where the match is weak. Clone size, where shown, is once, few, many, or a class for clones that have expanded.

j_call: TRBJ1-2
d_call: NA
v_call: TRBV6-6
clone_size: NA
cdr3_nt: TGTGCCAGCAGATCCGGACAGAACTATGGCTACACCTTC
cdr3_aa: CASRSGQNYGYTF

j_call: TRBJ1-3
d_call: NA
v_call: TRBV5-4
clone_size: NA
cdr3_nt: TGTGCCAGCAGCCAACAAACATCTGGAAACACCATATATTTT
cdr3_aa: CASSQQTSGNTIYF

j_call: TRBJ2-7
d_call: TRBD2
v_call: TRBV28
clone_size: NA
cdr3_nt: TGTGCCAGCAGTTCCCTAGACCGGACTAGCGGATACTCCTACGAGCAGTACTTC
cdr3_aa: CASSSLDRTSGYSYEQYF

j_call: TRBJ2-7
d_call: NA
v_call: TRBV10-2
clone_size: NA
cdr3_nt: TGCGCCAGCAGTGGGCTGGGCCTATCCGAGCAGTACTTC
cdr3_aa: CASSGLGLSEQYF

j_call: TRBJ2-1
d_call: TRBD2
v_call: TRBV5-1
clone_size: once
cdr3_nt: TGCGCCAGCAGTCAGCGGGGGGGTGATGAGCAGTTCTTC
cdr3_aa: CASSQRGGDEQFF

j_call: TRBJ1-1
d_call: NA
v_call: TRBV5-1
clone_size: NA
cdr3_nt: TGCGCCAGCAGCTTGGCCCAAGCGAACACTGAAGCTTTCTTT
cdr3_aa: CASSLAQANTEAFF

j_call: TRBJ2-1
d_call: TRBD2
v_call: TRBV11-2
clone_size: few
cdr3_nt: TGTGCCAGCAGCTTATTTTTAGCGGGAGGAGTGAATGAGCAGTTCTTC
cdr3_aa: CASSLFLAGGVNEQFF

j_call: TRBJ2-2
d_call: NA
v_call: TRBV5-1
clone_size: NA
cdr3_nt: TGCGCCAGCAGCTTTTCCGCGAAAACCGGGGAGCTGTTTTTT
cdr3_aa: CASSFSAKTGELFF

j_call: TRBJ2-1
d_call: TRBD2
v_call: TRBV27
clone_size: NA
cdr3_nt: TGTGCCAGCAGTCGCGGGACTAGCGTGTACAATGAGCAGTTCTTC
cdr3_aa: CASSRGTSVYNEQFF

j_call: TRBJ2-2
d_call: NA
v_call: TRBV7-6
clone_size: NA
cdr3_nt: TGTGCCAGCAGCCACAGTAGAATCGCGAACACCGGGGAGCTGTTTTTT
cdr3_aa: CASSHSRIANTGELFF

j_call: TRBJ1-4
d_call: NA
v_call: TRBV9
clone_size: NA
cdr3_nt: TGTGCCAGCAGCACACAGCGGGCAGGATTTAATGAAAAACTGTTTTTT
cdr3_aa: CASSTQRAGFNEKLFF

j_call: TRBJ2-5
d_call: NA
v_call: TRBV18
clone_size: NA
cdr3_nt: TGTGCCAGCTCGCCGGGGCCCAGGCGGGGCGGCCAAGAGACCCAGTACTTC
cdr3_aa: CASSPGPRRGGQETQYF

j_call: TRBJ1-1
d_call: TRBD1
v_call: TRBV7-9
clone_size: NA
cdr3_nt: TGTGCCAGCAGCTTGGGACAGGGGTACGCTGAAGCTTTCTTT
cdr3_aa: CASSLGQGYAEAFF

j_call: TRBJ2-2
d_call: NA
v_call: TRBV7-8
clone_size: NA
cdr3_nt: TGTGCCAGCAGCCCCTCGGTGCGGGAGCTGTTTTTT
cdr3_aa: CASSPSVRELFF

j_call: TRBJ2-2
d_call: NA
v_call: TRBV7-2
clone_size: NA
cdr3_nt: TGTGCCAGCAGCTCGACAGTCCGGGACACCGGGGAGCTGTTTTTT
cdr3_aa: CASSSTVRDTGELFF

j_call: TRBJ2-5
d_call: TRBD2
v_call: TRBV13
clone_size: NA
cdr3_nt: TGTGCCAGCAGCTTAGGGGGGAGGGCCCTCGGGGAGACCCAGTACTTC
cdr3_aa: CASSLGGRALGETQYF

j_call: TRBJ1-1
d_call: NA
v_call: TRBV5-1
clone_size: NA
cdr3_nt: TGCGCCAGCAGTCCGGACATAGGTGAAGCTTTCTTT
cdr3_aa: CASSPDIGEAFF

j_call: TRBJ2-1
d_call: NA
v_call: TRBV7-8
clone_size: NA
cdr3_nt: TGTGCCAGCAGCTCCGACAGAAGCGTCTACAATGAGCAGTTCTTC
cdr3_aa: CASSSDRSVYNEQFF

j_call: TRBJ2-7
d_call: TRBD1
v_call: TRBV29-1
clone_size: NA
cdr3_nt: TGCAGCGTCATACAGGGGTACGAGCAGTACTTC
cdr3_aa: CSVIQGYEQYF

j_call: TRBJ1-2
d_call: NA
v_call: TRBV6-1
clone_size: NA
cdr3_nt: TGTGCCAGCAGTGGGTACAGGACGGCGTATGGCTACACCTTC
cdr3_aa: CASSGYRTAYGYTF

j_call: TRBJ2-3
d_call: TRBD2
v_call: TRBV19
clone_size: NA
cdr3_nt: TGTGCCAGTAGTACCTTGGCTAGCGGGAGCTCAGATACGCAGTATTTT
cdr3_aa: CASSTLASGSSDTQYF

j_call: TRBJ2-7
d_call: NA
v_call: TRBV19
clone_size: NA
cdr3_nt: TGTGCCAGCTCAGGGGCCGCTTCGGGTTGGGAGCAGTACTTC
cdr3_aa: CASSGAASGWEQYF

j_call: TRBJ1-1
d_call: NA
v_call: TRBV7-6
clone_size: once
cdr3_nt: TGTGCCAGCAGCTTACGACAGGCCCAGAACACTGAAGCTTTCTTT
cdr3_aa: CASSLRQAQNTEAFF

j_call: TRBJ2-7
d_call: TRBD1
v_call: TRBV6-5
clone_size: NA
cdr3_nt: TGTGCCAGCAGTTACAGGGACAGCTACGAGCAGTACTTC
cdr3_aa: CASSYRDSYEQYF

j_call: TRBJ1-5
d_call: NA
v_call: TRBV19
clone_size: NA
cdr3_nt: TGTGCCAGTAGTATCGAGGTAACAGGGAGAGTAGCCCAGCATTTT
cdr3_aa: CASSIEVTGRVAQHF

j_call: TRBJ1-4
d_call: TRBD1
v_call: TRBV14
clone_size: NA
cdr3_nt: TGTGCCAGCAGCATCAGTTTACCTACAGGGGGTGAAAAACTGTTTTTT
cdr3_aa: CASSISLPTGGEKLFF

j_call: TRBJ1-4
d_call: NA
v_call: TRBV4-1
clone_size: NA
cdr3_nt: TGCGCCAGCAAGCGTATACAAATGGTGGCAACTAATGAAAAACTGTTTTTT
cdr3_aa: CASKRIQMVATNEKLFF

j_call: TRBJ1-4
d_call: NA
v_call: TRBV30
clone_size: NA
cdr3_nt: TGTGCCTGGAGGGGAGGGGATGAAAAACTGTTTTTT
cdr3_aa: CAWRGGDEKLFF

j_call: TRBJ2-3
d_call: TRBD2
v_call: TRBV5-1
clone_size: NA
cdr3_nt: TGCGCCAGCGGCCTAGCGGCTAGCACAGATACGCAGTATTTT
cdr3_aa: CASGLAASTDTQYF

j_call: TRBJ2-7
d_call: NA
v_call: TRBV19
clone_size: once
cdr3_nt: TGTGCCAGTAGTATAACAGTTTTCTACGAGCAGTACTTC
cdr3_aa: CASSITVFYEQYF

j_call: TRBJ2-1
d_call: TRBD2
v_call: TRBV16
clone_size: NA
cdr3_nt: TGTGCCAGCAGCCTTGCCCTCCTAGCGGGGGCCTCTAATGAGCAGTTCTTC
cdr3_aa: CASSLALLAGASNEQFF